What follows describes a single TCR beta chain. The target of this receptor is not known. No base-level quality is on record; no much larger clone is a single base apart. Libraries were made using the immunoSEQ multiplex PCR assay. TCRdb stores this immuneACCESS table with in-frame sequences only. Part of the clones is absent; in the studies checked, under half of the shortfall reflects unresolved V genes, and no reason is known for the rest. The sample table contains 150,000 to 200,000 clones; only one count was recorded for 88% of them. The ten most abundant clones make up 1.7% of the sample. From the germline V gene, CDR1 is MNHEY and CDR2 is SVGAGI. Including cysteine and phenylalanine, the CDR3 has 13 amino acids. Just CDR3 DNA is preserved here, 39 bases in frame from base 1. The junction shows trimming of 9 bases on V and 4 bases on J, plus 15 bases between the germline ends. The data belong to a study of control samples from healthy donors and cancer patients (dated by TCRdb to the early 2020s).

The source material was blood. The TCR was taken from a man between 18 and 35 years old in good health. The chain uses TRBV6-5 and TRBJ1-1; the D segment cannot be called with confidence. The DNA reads TGTGCCAGTAGGTCTGGACGGGCCACTGAAGCTTTCTTT. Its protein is CASRSGRATEAFF.